The sequence of this T cell receptor beta chain was determined in a study of blood T cells in healthy people across ages. Whole-study results and caveats: Across the age range, TCR beta diversity per million T cells fell in a roughly linear way.

Germline V gene data show CDR1 as LGHDT and CDR2 as YNNKEL (reference sequence). The CDR3 sequence is 14 residues long. Primers used in a second PCR of about 6 to 11 cycles were a sample-barcoded 5' primer and a J-beta primer mix. In TCRdb, the 5' RACE reads were re-called with MiXCR into one record per CDR3 protein. Here the sample spans fewer than 800,000 distinct CDR3 sequences, less than 40% being singletons. This clonotype was detected once. Antigen unknown. A junction end diverges from the germline sequence, so it may reflect a read error. Sequencing was performed on blood. The TCR was taken from an elderly woman in good health. The chain employs TRBV3-1 and TRBJ2-7, with D tentatively TRBD1 or TRBD2 (5 bases each). The DNA of the CDR3 is TGTGTCAGCAGCCCCCGGGACGGCTTCTACGAGCAGTACTTC. As protein: CVSSPRDGFYEQYF.